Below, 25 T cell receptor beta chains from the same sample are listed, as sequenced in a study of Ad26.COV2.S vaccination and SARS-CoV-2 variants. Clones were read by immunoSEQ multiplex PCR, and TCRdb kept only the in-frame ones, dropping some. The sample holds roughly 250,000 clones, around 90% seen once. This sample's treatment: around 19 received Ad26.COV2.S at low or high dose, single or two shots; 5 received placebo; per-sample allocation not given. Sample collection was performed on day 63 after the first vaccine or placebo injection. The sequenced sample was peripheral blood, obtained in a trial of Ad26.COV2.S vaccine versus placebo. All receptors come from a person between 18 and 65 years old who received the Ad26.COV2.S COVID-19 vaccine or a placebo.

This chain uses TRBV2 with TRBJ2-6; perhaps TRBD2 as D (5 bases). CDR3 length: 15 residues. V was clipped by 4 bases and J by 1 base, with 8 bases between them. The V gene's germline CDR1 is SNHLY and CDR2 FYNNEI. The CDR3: CASSVGLSGANVLTF. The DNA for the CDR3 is TGTGCCAGCAGTGTTGGACTTTCTGGGGCCAACGTCCTGACTTTC.

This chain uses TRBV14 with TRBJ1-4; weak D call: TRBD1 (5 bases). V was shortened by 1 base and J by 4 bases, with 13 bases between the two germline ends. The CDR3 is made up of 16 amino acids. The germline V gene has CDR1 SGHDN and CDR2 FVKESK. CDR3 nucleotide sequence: TGTGCCAGCAGCCAAGGCTGGGGACGGATTAATGAAAAACTGTTTTTT. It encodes CASSQGWGRINEKLFF.

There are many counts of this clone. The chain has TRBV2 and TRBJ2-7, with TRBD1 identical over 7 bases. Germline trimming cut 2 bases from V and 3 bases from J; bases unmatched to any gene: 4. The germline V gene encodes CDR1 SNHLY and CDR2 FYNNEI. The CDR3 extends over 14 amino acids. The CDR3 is CASSEQGEGYEQYV. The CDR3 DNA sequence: TGTGCCAGCAGTGAACAGGGGGAAGGCTACGAGCAGTACGTC.

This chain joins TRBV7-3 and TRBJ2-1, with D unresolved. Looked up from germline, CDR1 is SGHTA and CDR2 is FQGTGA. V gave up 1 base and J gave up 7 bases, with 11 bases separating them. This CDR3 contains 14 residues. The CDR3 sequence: CASSLKVVGNEQFF. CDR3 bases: TGTGCCAGCAGCTTAAAGGTAGTGGGAAATGAGCAGTTCTTC.

The CDR3 is CASSLPSDRTQYF. Here the CDR3 DNA reads TGTGCCAGCAGCCTGCCGTCGGACAGGACCCAGTACTTC. The chain is built from TRBV7-9 and TRBJ2-5; weak D call: TRBD1 (6 bases). Between the trimmed V and J ends, which lost 5 bases and 7 bases, there was a span of 14 bases. This CDR3 spans 13 amino acids. Germline V gene lookup returns CDR1 SEHNR and CDR2 FQNEAQ (reference sequence). Full variable domain (remainder filled in from reference TRBV7-9 and TRBJ2-5): DTGVSQNPRHKITKRGQNVTFRCDPISEHNRLYWYRQTLGQGPEFLTYFQNEAQLEKSRLLSDRFSAERPKGSFSTLEIQRTEQGDSAMYLCASSLPSDRTQYFGPGTRLLVL.

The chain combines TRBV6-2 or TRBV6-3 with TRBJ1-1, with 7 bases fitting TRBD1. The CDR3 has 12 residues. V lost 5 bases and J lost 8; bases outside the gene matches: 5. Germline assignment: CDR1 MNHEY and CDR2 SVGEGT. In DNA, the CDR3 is TGTGCCAGCAGTCAGGGGGTGCCAGAAGCTTTCTTT. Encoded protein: CASSQGVPEAFF.

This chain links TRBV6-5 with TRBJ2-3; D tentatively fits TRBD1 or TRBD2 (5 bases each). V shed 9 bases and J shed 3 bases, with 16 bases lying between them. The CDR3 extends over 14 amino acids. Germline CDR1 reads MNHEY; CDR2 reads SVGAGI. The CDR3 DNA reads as TGTGCCAGTTCCCACCGGGGCCCAACAGATACGCAGTATTTT. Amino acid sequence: CASSHRGPTDTQYF.

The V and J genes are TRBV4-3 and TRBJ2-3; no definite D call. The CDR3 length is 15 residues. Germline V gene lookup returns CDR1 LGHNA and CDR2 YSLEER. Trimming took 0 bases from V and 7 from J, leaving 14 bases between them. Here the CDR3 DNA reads TGCGCCAGCAGCCAAGAAGGGTCCGTAAGGAATACGCAGTATTTT. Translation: CASSQEGSVRNTQYF.

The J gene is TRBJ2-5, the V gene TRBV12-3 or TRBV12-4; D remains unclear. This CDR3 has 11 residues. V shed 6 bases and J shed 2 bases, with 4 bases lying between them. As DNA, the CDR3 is TGTGCCAGCAGCAAACAAGAGACCCAGTACTTC. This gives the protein CASSKQETQYF.

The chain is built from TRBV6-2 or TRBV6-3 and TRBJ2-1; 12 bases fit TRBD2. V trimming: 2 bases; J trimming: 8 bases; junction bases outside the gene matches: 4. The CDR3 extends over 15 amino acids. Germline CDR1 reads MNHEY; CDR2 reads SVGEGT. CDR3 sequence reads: CASSYALAGGDEQFF. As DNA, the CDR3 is TGTGCCAGCAGTTACGCCCTAGCGGGAGGGGATGAGCAGTTCTTC.

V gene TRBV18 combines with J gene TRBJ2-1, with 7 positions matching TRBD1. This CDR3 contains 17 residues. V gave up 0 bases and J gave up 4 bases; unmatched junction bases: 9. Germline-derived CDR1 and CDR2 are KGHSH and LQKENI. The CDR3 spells CASSPPAQGLLYNEQFF. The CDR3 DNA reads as TGTGCCAGCTCACCACCGGCACAGGGGCTCCTTTACAATGAGCAGTTCTTC.

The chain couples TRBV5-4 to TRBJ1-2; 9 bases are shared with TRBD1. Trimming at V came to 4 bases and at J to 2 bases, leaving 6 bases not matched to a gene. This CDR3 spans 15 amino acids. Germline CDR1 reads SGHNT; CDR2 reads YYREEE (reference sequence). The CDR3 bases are TGTGCCAGCAGCGTCGACAGGGGGGCCAACTATGGCTACACCTTC. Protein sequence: CASSVDRGANYGYTF.

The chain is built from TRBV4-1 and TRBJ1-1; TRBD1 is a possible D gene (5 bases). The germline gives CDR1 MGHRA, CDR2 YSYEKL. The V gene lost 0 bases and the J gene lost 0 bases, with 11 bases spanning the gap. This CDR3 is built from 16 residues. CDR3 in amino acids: CASSQERGSLNTEAFF. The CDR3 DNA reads TGCGCCAGCAGCCAAGAGCGGGGGTCCTTGAACACTGAAGCTTTCTTT.

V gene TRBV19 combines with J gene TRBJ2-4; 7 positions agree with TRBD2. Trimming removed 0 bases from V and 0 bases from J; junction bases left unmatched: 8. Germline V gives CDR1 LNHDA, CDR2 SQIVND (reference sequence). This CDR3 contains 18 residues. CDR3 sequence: CASSIDWGSGVAKNIQYF. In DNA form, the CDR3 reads TGTGCCAGTAGTATAGATTGGGGCAGCGGGGTAGCCAAAAACATTCAGTACTTC.

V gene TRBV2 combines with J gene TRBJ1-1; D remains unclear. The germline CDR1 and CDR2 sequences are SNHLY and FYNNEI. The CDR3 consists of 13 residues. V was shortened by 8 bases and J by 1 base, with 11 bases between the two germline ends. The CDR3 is CASLREGNTEAFF. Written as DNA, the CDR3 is TGTGCCAGCCTCCGGGAGGGGAACACTGAAGCTTTCTTT.

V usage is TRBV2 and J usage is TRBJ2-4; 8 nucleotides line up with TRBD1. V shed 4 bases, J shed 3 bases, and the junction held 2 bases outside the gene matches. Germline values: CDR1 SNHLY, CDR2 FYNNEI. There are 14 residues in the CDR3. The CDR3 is CASSAGQGKNIQYF. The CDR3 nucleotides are TGTGCCAGCAGTGCCGGACAGGGCAAAAACATTCAGTACTTC.

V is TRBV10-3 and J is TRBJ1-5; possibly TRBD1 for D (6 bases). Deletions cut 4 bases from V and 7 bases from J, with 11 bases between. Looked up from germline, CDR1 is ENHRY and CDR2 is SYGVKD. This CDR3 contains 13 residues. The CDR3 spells CAISGTEGQPQHF. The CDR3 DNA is TGTGCCATCAGTGGGACAGAGGGACAGCCCCAGCATTTT.

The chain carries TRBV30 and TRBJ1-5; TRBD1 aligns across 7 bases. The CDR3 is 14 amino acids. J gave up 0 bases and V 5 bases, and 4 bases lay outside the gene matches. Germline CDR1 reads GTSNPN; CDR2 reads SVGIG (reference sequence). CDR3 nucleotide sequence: TGTGCCTGGGGGGACAGTCTTAGCAATCAGCCCCAGCATTTT. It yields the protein CAWGDSLSNQPQHF.

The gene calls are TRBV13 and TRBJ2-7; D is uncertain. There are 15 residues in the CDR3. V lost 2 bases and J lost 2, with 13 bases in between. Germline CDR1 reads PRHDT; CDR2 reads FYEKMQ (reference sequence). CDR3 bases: TGTGCCAGCAGCTTATCCCCGGACGGAACCTACGAGCAGTACTTC. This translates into CASSLSPDGTYEQYF.

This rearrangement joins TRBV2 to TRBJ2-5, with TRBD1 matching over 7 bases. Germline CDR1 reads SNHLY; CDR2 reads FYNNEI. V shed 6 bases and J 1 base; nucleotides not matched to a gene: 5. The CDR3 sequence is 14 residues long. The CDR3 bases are TGTGCCAGCAGGCTCCGGGACAGCCAAGAGACCCAGTACTTC. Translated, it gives CASRLRDSQETQYF.

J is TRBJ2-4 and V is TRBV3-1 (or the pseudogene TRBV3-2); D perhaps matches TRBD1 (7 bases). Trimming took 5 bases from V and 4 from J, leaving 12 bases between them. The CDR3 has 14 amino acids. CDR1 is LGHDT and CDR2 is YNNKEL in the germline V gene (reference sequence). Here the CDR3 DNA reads TGTGCCAGCAGCGCGGGACAGCGAAAAAACATTCAGTACTTC. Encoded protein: CASSAGQRKNIQYF.

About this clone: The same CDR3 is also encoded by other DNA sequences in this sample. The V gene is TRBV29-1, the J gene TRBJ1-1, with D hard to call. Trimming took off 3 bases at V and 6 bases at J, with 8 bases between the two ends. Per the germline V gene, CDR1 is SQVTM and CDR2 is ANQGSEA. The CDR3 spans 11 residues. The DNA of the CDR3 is TGCAGCGTTGAGGGCCTCTCTGAAGCTTTCTTT. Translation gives CSVEGLSEAFF. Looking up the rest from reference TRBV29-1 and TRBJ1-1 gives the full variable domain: SAVISQKPSRDICQRGTSLTIQCQVDSQVTMMFWYRQQPGQSLTLIATANQGSEATYESGFVIDKFPISRPNLTFSTLTVSNMSPEDSSIYLCSVEGLSEAFFGQGTRLTVV.

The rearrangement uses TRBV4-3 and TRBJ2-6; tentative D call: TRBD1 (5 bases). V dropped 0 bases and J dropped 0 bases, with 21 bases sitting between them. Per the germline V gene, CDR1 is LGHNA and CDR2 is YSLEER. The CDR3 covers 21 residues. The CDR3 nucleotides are TGCGCCAGCAGCCAAGATCAAGTACAGGCCCCTTTACGCTCTGGGGCCAACGTCCTGACTTTC. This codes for CASSQDQVQAPLRSGANVLTF.

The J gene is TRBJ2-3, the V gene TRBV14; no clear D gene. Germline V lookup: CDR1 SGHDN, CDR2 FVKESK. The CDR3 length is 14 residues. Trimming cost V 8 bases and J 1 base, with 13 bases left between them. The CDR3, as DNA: TGTGCCAGCCATGTAGGACGTCGCACAGATACGCAGTATTTT. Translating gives CASHVGRRTDTQYF.

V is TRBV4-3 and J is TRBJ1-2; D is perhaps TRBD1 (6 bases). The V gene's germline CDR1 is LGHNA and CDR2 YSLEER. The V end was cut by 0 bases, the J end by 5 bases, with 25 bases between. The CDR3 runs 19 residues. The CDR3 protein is CASSQELLRTLGGGYGYTF. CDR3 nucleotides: TGCGCCAGCAGCCAAGAACTTCTGAGGACGCTGGGGGGCGGTTATGGCTACACCTTC.